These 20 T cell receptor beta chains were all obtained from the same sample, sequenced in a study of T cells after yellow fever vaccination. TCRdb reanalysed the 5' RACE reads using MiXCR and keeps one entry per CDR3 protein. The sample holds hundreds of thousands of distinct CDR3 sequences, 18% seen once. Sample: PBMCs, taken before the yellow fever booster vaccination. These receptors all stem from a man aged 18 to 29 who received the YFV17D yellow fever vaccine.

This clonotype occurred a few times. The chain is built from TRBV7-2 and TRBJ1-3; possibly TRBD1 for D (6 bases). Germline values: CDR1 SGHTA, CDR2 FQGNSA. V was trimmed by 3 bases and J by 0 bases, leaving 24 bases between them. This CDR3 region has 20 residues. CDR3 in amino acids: CASSFLSRTVGPYSGNTIYF. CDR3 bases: TGTGCCAGCAGCTTCCTTTCCAGGACAGTCGGGCCTTACTCTGGAAACACCATATATTTT.

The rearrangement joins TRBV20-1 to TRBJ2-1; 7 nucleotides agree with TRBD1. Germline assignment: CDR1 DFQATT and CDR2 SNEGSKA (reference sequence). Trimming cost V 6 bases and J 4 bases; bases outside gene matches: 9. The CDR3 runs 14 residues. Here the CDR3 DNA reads TGCAGTGCCTCCTTTCGCAGGGGGTACAATGAGCAGTTCTTC. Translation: CSASFRRGYNEQFF.

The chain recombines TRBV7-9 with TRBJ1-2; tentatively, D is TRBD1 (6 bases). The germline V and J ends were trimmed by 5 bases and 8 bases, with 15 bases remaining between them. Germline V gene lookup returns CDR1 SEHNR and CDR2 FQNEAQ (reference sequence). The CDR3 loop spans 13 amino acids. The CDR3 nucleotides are TGTGCCAGCAGCCCTCAGGGGTTGGAGGGCTACACCTTC. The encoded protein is CASSPQGLEGYTF.

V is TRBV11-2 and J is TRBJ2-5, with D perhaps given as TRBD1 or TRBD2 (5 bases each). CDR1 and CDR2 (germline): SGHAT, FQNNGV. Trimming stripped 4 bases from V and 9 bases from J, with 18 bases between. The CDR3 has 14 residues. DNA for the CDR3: TGTGCCAGCAGCTCCGGGACCCGTCTTGGAGCCCAGTACTTC. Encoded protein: CASSSGTRLGAQYF.

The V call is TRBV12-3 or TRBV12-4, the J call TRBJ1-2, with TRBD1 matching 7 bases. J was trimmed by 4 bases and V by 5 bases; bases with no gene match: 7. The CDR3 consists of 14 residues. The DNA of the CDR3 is TGTGCCAGCAGTCCGCAGGGGGGGAGCTATGGCTACACCTTC. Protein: CASSPQGGSYGYTF.

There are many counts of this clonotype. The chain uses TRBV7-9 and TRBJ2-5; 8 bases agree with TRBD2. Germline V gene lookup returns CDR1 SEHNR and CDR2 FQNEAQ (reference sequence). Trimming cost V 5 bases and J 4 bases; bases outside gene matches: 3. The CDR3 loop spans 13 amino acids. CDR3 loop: CASSPREGETQYF. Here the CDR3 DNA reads TGTGCCAGCAGCCCTCGGGAGGGAGAGACCCAGTACTTC. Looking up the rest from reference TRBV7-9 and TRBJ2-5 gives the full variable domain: DTGVSQNPRHKITKRGQNVTFRCDPISEHNRLYWYRQTLGQGPEFLTYFQNEAQLEKSRLLSDRFSAERPKGSFSTLEIQRTEQGDSAMYLCASSPREGETQYFGPGTRLLVL.

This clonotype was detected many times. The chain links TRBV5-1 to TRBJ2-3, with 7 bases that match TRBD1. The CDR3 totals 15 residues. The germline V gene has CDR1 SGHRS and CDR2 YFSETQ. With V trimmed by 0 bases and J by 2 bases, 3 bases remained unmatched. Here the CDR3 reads CASSLEGQYTDTQYF. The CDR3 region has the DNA TGCGCCAGCAGCTTGGAGGGACAGTACACAGATACGCAGTATTTT.

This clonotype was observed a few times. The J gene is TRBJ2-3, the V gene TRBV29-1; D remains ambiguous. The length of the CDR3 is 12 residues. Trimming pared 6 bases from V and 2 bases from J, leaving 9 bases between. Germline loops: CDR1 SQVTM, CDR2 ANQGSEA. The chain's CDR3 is CSVQRYTDTQYF. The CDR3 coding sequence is TGCAGCGTACAAAGGTACACAGATACGCAGTATTTT.

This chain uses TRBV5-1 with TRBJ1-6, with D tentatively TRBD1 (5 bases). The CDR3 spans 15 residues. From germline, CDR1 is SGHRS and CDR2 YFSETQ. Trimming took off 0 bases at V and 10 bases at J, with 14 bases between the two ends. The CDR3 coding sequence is TGCGCCAGCAGCTTGGCAGGGTCTGGACGGTCACCCCTCCACTTT. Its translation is CASSLAGSGRSPLHF. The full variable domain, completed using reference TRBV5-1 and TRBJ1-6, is KAGVTQTPRYLIKTRGQQVTLSCSPISGHRSVSWYQQTPGQGLQFLFEYFSETQRNKGNFPGRFSGRQFSNSRSEMNVSTLELGDSALYLCASSLAGSGRSPLHFGNGTRLTVT.

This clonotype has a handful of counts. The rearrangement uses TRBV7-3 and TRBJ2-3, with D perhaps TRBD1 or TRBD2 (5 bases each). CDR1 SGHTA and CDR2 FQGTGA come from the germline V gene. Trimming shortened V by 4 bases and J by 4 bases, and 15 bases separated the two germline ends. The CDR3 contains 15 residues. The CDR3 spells CASSSTPGTPDTQYF. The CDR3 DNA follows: TGTGCCAGCAGCTCTACCCCGGGGACCCCAGATACGCAGTATTTT.

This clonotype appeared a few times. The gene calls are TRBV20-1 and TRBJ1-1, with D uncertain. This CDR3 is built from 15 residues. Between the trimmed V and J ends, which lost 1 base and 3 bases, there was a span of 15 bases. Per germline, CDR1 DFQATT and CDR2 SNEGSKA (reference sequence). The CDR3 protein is CSARGYRTTHTEAFF. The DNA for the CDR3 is TGCAGTGCTAGAGGGTATCGGACGACGCACACTGAAGCTTTCTTT.

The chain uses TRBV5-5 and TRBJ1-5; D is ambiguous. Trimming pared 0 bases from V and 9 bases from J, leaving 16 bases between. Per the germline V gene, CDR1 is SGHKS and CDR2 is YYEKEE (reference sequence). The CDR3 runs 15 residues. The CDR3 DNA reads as TGTGCCAGCAGCTTGGTGGCAGCCAAAATGTGGCCCCAGCATTTT. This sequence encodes CASSLVAAKMWPQHF.

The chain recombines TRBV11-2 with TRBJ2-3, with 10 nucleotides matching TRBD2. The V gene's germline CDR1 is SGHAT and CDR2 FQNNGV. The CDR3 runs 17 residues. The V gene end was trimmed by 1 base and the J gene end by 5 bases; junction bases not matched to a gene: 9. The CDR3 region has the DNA TGTGCCAGCAGCTTAGGGCTAGCGGGGGACGGGGGAGATACGCAGTATTTT. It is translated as CASSLGLAGDGGDTQYF.

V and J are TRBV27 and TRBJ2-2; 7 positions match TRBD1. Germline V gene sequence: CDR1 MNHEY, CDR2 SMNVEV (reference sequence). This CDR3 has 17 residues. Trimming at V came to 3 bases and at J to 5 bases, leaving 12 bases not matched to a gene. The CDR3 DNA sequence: TGTGCCAGCAGTTTCTTACCCCAGGGGGTGACAACCGGGGAGCTGTTTTTT. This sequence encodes CASSFLPQGVTTGELFF.

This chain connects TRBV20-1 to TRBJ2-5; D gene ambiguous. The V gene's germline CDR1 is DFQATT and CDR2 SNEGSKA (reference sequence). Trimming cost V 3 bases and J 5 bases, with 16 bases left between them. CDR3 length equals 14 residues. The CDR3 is CSARLHSRRETQYF. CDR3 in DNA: TGCAGTGCTAGGCTCCACAGTCGGCGGGAGACCCAGTACTTC.

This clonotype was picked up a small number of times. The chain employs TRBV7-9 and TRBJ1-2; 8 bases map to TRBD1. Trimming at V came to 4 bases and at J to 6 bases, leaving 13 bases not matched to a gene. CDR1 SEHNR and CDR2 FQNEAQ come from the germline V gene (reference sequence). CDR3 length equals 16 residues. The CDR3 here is CASSSGRTGRRDGYTF. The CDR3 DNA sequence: TGTGCCAGCAGCTCCGGTAGGACAGGGCGTAGAGATGGCTACACCTTC.

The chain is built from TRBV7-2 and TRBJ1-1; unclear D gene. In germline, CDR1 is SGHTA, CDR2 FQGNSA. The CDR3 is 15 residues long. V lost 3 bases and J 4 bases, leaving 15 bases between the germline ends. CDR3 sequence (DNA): TGTGCCAGCAGCTTTGCTGTGGGATCGAGCACTGAAGCTTTCTTT. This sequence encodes CASSFAVGSSTEAFF.

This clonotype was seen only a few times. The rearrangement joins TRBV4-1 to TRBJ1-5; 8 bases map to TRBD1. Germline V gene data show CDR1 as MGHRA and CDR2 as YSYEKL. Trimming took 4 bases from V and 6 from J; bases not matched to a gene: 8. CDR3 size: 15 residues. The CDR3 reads CASSPWTGISQPQHF. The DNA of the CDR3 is TGCGCCAGCAGCCCTTGGACAGGGATTAGTCAGCCCCAGCATTTT.

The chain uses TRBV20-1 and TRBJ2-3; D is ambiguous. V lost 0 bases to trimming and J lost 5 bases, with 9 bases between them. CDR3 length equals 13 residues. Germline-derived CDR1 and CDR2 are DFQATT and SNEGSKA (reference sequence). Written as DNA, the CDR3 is TGCAGTGCTAGAGATGGAGCGATAGATACGCAGTATTTT. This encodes CSARDGAIDTQYF.

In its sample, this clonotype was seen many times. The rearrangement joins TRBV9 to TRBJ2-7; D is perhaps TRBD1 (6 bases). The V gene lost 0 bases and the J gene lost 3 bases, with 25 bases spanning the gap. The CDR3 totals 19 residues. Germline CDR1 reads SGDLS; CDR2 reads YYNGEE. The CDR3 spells CASSVDLKGEAGQDYEQYV. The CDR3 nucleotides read TGTGCCAGCAGCGTAGACCTCAAGGGGGAAGCCGGACAAGACTACGAGCAGTACGTC.